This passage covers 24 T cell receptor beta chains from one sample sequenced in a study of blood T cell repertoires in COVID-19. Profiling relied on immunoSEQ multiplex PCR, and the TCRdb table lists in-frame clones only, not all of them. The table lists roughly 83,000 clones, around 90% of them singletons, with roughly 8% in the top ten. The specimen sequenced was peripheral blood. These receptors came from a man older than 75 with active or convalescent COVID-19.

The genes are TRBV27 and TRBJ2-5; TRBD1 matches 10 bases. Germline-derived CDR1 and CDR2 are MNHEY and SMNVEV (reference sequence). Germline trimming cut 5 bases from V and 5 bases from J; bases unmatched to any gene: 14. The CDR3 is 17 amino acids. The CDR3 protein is CASSLGTGAHKGETQYF. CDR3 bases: TGTGCCAGCAGTCTTGGGACAGGGGCCCATAAGGGGGAGACCCAGTACTTC.

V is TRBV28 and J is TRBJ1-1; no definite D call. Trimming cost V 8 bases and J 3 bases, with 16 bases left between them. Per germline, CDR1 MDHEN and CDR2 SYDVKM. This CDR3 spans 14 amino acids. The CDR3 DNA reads TGTGCCAGCGAGGAGAGGGTCGGGGACACTGAAGCTTTCTTT. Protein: CASEERVGDTEAFF.

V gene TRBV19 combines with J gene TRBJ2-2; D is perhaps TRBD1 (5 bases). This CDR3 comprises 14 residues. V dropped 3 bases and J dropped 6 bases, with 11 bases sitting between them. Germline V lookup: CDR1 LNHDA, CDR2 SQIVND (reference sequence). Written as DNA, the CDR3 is TGTGCCAGTAGTATGAGTGGGGCAGCCGGGGAGCTGTTTTTT. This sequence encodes CASSMSGAAGELFF.

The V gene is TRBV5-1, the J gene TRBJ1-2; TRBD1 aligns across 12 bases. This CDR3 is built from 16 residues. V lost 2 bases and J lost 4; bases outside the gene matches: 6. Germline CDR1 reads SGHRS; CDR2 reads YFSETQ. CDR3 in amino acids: CASSFGTGGAVYGYTF. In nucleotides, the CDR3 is TGCGCCAGCAGCTTCGGGACAGGGGGCGCGGTCTATGGCTACACCTTC.

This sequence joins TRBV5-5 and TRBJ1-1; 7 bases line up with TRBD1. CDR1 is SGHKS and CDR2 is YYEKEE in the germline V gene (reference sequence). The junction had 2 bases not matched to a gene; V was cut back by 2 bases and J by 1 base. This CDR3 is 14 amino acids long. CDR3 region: CASSFEGANTEAFF. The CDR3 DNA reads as TGTGCCAGCAGCTTCGAGGGGGCGAACACTGAAGCTTTCTTT.

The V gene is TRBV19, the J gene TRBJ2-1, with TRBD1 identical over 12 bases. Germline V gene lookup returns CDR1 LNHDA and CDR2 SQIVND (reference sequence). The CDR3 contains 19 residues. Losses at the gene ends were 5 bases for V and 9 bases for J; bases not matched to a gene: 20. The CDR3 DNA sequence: TGTGCCAGTAGTGCTACCGGGACAGGGGGCGGTCATTTGGCATTTGAGCAGTTCTTC. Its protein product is CASSATGTGGGHLAFEQFF.

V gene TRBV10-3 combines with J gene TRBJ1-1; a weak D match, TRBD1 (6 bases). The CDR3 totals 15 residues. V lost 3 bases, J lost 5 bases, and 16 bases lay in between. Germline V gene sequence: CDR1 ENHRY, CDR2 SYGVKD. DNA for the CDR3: TGTGCCATCAGTGATCAGAACAGGGTTGAAACTGAAGCTTTCTTT. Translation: CAISDQNRVETEAFF.

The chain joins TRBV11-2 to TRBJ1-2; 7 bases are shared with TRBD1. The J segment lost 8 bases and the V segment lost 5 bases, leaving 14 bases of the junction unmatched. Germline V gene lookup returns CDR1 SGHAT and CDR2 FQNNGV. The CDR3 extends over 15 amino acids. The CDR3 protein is CASSQEEQGIGGYTF. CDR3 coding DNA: TGTGCCAGCAGCCAAGAAGAACAGGGGATAGGCGGCTACACCTTC.

As DNA, the CDR3 is TGTGCCAGCAGTTCCCAGGGGGGCAACTCTGGAAACACCATATATTTT. The encoded protein is CASSSQGGNSGNTIYF. The genes are TRBV6-5 and TRBJ1-3; 7 nucleotides align to TRBD1. The J segment lost 0 bases and the V segment lost 4 bases, leaving 6 bases of the junction unmatched. CDR1 MNHEY and CDR2 SVGAGI come from the germline V gene. The CDR3 has 16 amino acids.

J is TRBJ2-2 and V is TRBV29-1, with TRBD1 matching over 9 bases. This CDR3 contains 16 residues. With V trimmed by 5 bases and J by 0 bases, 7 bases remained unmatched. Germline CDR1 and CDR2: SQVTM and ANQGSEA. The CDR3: CSVSGRTGANTGELFF. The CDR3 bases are TGCAGCGTTTCGGGTAGGACAGGGGCGAACACCGGGGAGCTGTTTTTT.

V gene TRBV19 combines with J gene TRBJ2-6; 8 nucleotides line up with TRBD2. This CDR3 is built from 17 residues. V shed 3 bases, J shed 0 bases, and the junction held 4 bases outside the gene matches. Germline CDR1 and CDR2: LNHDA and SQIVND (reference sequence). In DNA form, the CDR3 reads TGTGCCAGTAGTATGTTAGCGGGGACCTCTGGGGCCAACGTCCTGACTTTC. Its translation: CASSMLAGTSGANVLTF.

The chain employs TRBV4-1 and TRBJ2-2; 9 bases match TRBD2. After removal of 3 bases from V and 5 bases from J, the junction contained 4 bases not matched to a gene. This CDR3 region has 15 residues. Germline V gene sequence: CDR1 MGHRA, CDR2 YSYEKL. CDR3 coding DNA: TGCGCCAGCAGCCACCGAGCGGGAGGAACCGGGGAGCTGTTTTTT. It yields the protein CASSHRAGGTGELFF.

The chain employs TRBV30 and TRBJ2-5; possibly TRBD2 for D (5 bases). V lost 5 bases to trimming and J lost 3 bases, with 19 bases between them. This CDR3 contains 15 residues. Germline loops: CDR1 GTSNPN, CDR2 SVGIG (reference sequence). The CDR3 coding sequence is TGTGCCTGGCGTTCCCGTAGGCCGGGGAAAGAGACCCAGTACTTC. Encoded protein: CAWRSRRPGKETQYF.

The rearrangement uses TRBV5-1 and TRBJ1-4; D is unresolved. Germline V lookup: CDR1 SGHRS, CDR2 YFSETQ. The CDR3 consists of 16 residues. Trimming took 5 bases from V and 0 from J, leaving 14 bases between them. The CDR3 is CASRRGGGTTNEKLFF. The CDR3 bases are TGCGCCAGCAGGCGTGGCGGAGGGACAACTAATGAAAAACTGTTTTTT.

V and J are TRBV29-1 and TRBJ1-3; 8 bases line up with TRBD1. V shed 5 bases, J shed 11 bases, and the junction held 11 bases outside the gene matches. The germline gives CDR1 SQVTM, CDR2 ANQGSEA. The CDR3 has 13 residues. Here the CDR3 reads CSVQQGGGLSIYF. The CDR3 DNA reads TGCAGCGTTCAACAGGGGGGAGGCCTTTCCATATATTTT.

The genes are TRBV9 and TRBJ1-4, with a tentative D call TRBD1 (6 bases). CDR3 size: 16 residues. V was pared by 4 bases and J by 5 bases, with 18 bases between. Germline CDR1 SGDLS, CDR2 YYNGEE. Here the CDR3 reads CASSPGRGTSNEKLFF. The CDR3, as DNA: TGTGCCAGCAGCCCTGGGAGGGGGACCTCGAATGAAAAACTGTTTTTT.

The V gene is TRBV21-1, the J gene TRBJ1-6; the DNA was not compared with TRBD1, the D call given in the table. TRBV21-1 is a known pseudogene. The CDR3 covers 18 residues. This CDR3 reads CASSKGQTGGPYNSPLHF. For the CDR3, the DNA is TGTGCCAGCAGCAAAGGGCAGACAGGGGGACCCTATAATTCACCCCTCCACTTT.

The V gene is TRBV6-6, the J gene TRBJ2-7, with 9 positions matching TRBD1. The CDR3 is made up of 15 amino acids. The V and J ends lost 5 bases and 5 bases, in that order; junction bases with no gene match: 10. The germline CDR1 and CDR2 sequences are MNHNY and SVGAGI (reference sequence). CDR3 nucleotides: TGTGCCAGCAGTACTCCACGGGGACAGGGTCACGAGCAGTACGTC. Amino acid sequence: CASSTPRGQGHEQYV.

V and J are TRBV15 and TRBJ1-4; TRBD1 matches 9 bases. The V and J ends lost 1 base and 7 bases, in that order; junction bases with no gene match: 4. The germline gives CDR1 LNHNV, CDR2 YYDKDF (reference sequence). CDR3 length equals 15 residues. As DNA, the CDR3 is TGTGCCACCAGCAGAGCGACAGGGGGGTTTGAAAAACTGTTTTTT. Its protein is CATSRATGGFEKLFF.

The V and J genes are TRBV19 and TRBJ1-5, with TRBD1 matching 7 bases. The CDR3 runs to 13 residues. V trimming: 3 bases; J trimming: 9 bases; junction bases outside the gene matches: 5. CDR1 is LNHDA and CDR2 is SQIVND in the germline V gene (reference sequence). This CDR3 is CASSMDRSVPQHF. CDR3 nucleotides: TGTGCCAGTAGTATGGACAGGAGCGTGCCCCAGCATTTT.

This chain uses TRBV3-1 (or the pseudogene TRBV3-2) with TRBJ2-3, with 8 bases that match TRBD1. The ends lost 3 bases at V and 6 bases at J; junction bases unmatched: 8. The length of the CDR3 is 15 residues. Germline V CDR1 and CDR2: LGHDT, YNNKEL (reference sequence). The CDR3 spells CASSQETGGKDTQYF. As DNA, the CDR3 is TGTGCCAGCAGCCAGGAAACAGGGGGGAAGGATACGCAGTATTTT.

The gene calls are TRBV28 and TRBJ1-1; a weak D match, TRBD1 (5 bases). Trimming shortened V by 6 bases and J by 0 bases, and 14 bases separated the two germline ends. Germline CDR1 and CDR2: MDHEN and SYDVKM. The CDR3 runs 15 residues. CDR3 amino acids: CASSPSYRMNTEAFF. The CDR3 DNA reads TGTGCCAGCAGCCCTTCATACAGGATGAACACTGAAGCTTTCTTT.

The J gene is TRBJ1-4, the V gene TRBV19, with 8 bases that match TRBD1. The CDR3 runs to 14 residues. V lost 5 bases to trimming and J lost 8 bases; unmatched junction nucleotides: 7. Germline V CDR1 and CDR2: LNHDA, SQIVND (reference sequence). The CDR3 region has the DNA TGTGCCAGTAGTCTCGACAGGGACAGGGAAAAACTGTTTTTT. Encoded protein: CASSLDRDREKLFF.

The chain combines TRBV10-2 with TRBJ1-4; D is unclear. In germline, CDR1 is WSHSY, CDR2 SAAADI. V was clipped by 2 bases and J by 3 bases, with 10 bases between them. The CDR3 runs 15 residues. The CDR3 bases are TGCGCCAGCAGTGAGATGGGAGAGGCTAATGAAAAACTGTTTTTT. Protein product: CASSEMGEANEKLFF.